This is a list of T cell receptor beta chains from one sample in a study of cytomegalovirus exposure and HLA in healthy donors. Here immunoSEQ multiplex PCR was the method, and the copy in TCRdb shows in-frame clones only, minus some. The sample has about 130,000 clones, 89% seen once; the top ten hold 1.2%. The sample was PBMCs. The receptors were sampled from a young woman in good health and CMV-seronegative. Each CDR3 is given with its conserved first and last residue. The order of the fields is J gene, clone size, D gene, V gene, CDR3 DNA, CDR3 protein. The D gene is left open where the match is weak. Expanded clones get a size class; other rows say once, few or many, or leave the size out.

J: TRBJ2-5
size: .
D: .
V: TRBV11-2
DNA: TGTGCCAGCAGCCACTTATACCAAGAGACCCAGTACTTC
CDR3: CASSHLYQETQYF

J: TRBJ2-3
size: .
D: .
V: TRBV5-1
DNA: TGCGCCAGCAGCTCCGACAGGCCGAGCACAGATACGCAGTATTTT
CDR3: CASSSDRPSTDTQYF

J: TRBJ2-1
size: .
D: TRBD1
V: TRBV10-1
DNA: TGCGCCAGCAGTGAACAAGACAGGGGGCAGTTCTTC
CDR3: CASSEQDRGQFF

J: TRBJ1-2
size: .
D: .
V: TRBV7-9
DNA: TGTGCCAGCAGCTTAGGCAGCCACAGACCCACCTTC
CDR3: CASSLGSHRPTF

J: TRBJ2-1
size: .
D: TRBD2
V: TRBV7-9
DNA: TGTGCCAGCAGCTTAAACCGGGGGGGCTACAATGAGCAGTTCTTC
CDR3: CASSLNRGGYNEQFF

J: TRBJ2-7
size: once
D: .
V: TRBV5-1
DNA: TGCGCCAGCAGCTCCAACCGGCTCGACAGGTCCCACGTCTACGAGCAGTACTTC
CDR3: CASSSNRLDRSHVYEQYF

J: TRBJ2-7
size: .
D: TRBD2
V: TRBV27
DNA: TGTGCCAGCAGTTTATTAGCGGGGAGCTCCTACGAGCAGTACTTC
CDR3: CASSLLAGSSYEQYF

J: TRBJ1-1
size: .
D: TRBD1
V: TRBV29-1
DNA: TGCAGCTGTAACCGGGACAGGGTCCGCACTGAAGCTTTCTTT
CDR3: CSCNRDRVRTEAFF

J: TRBJ2-7
size: .
D: TRBD1
V: TRBV9
DNA: TGTGCCAGCAGCGCGTCTTCCGGGACAGGGGGATGGAAGCAGTACTTC
CDR3: CASSASSGTGGWKQYF

J: TRBJ2-7
size: once
D: TRBD2
V: TRBV7-9
DNA: TGTGCCAGCAGCCCCCTAGCGGGGAACTACGAGCAGTACTTC
CDR3: CASSPLAGNYEQYF

J: TRBJ1-1
size: .
D: TRBD1
V: TRBV7-3
DNA: TGTGCCAGCAGCCTGGGACAGACTAACACTGAAGCTTTCTTT
CDR3: CASSLGQTNTEAFF

J: TRBJ2-1
size: .
D: TRBD2
V: TRBV19
DNA: TGTGCCAGTACCCCGCGGCTAGCGGGGGCCAATGAGCAGTTCTTC
CDR3: CASTPRLAGANEQFF

J: TRBJ1-5
size: few
D: .
V: TRBV28
DNA: TGTGCCAGCAGTTCAAATGGGGCTCGTACCCAGCATTTT
CDR3: CASSSNGARTQHF

J: TRBJ1-3
size: .
D: .
V: TRBV5-1
DNA: TGCGCCAGCAGCGTGGCTCGGGGTTCTGGAAACACCATATATTTT
CDR3: CASSVARGSGNTIYF

J: TRBJ2-7
size: .
D: .
V: TRBV13
DNA: TGTGCCACCGGAACAGGGAGCGAGCAGTACTTC
CDR3: CATGTGSEQYF

J: TRBJ1-2
size: .
D: TRBD1
V: TRBV6-5
DNA: TGTGCCAGCAGTTACGGGACAGGGTCGACTAACTATGGCTACACCTTC
CDR3: CASSYGTGSTNYGYTF

J: TRBJ2-7
size: once
D: .
V: TRBV11-2
DNA: TGTGCCAGCAGCCCGGGGTCGGCAGAAACCTACGAGCAGTACTTC
CDR3: CASSPGSAETYEQYF

J: TRBJ2-3
size: few
D: TRBD2
V: TRBV7-2
DNA: TGTGCCAGCAGCGGACTAGCGGGGGGATGGAATACGCAGTATTTT
CDR3: CASSGLAGGWNTQYF

J: TRBJ1-5
size: .
D: .
V: TRBV4-1
DNA: TGCGCCAGCAGCCAAGATTTATATCAGCCCCAGCATTTT
CDR3: CASSQDLYQPQHF

J: TRBJ1-2
size: .
D: .
V: TRBV6-6
DNA: TGTGCCAGCACGGAATTGGGACAAAACTATGGCTACACCTTC
CDR3: CASTELGQNYGYTF

J: TRBJ2-7
size: few
D: TRBD2
V: TRBV18
DNA: TGTGCCAGCTCACCATCATCCTGGACTAGCGGGGGGGCCGATGAGCAGTACTTC
CDR3: CASSPSSWTSGGADEQYF

J: TRBJ2-7
size: .
D: TRBD2
V: TRBV6-1
DNA: TGTGCCAGCAGTGAAGAGCCGGGGGGGGTCGAGCAGTACTTC
CDR3: CASSEEPGGVEQYF

J: TRBJ2-1
size: .
D: TRBD2
V: TRBV12-5
DNA: TGTGCTAGTGGTTATGGACTAGCGGGGGGCACTTACAATGAGCAGTTCTTC
CDR3: CASGYGLAGGTYNEQFF

J: TRBJ2-7
size: .
D: .
V: TRBV6-5
DNA: TGTGCCAGCAGTTACGGGGCAACCTACGAGCAGTACTTC
CDR3: CASSYGATYEQYF

J: TRBJ2-3
size: .
D: TRBD2
V: TRBV7-3
DNA: TGTGCCAGCAGACGGACTAGCGGGGACACAGATACGCAGTATTTT
CDR3: CASRRTSGDTDTQYF

J: TRBJ2-1
size: few
D: .
V: TRBV9
DNA: TGTGCCAGCAGCGTAGACGAGGCGTGGAGCTCCTACAATGAGCAGTTCTTC
CDR3: CASSVDEAWSSYNEQFF

J: TRBJ2-2
size: .
D: .
V: TRBV14
DNA: TGTGCCAGCAGCCAAGACAGGAACACCGGGGAGCTGTTTTTT
CDR3: CASSQDRNTGELFF

J: TRBJ2-7
size: .
D: .
V: TRBV6-6
DNA: TGTGCCAGCAGTTACACTGGCGGGGACTCTTACGAGCAGTACTTC
CDR3: CASSYTGGDSYEQYF

J: TRBJ1-6
size: .
D: .
V: TRBV6-1
DNA: TGTGCCAGCAGTGAAAACCCGCGCTCACCCCTCCACTTT
CDR3: CASSENPRSPLHF

J: TRBJ2-1
size: .
D: .
V: TRBV6-5
DNA: TGTGCCAGCAGTCCCACACCCGTTGAGCAGTTCTTC
CDR3: CASSPTPVEQFF

J: TRBJ1-1
size: .
D: .
V: TRBV2
DNA: TGTGCCGCAGGCCCCAACTTAAACACTGAAGCTTTCTTT
CDR3: CAAGPNLNTEAFF

J: TRBJ1-2
size: .
D: .
V: TRBV28
DNA: TGTGCCAGCAATTTCCGGGTTGGCCGGAAAGGCTACACCTTC
CDR3: CASNFRVGRKGYTF

J: TRBJ1-6
size: .
D: TRBD1
V: TRBV6-4
DNA: TGTGCCAGCAGTGAGGGACAGGGGGCTTCACCCCTCCACTTT
CDR3: CASSEGQGASPLHF

J: TRBJ1-2
size: .
D: TRBD1
V: TRBV6-1
DNA: TGTGCCAGCCGCGGGACAGGGCTGGCAGGCTACACCTTC
CDR3: CASRGTGLAGYTF

J: TRBJ1-2
size: .
D: .
V: TRBV4-1
DNA: TGCGCCAGCAGCCATGCGGGCCGGGTCAACTATGGCTACACCTTC
CDR3: CASSHAGRVNYGYTF

J: TRBJ1-3
size: .
D: .
V: TRBV19
DNA: TGTGCCAGTAGCCCCAGCGACAGAAACGGAAACACCATATATTTT
CDR3: CASSPSDRNGNTIYF

J: TRBJ1-1
size: .
D: TRBD1
V: TRBV5-1
DNA: TGCGCCAGCAGCCAGAGCACAGGGGGCTCGGGCACTGAAGCTTTCTTT
CDR3: CASSQSTGGSGTEAFF

J: TRBJ2-3
size: once
D: TRBD2
V: TRBV5-4
DNA: TGTGCCAGCAGCACGCTAGCGGGGGGGCCGGATACGCAGTATTTT
CDR3: CASSTLAGGPDTQYF

J: TRBJ2-5
size: .
D: TRBD2
V: TRBV4-1
DNA: TGCGCCAGCAGCCAAGGAGGAGCGGGGGGCGGTACCCAGTACTTC
CDR3: CASSQGGAGGGTQYF

J: TRBJ1-1
size: .
D: TRBD1
V: TRBV10-1
DNA: TGCGCCAGCAGTGGACAGGGGGCGGCGACTTTCTTT
CDR3: CASSGQGAATFF

J: TRBJ2-6
size: .
D: TRBD1
V: TRBV4-1
DNA: TGCGCCAGCAGCCGGGACAGGGGAGAGGCCAACGTCCTGACTTTC
CDR3: CASSRDRGEANVLTF

J: TRBJ2-7
size: .
D: .
V: TRBV11-3
DNA: TGTGCCAGCAGCCGAACAGACTCCTACGAGCAGTACTTC
CDR3: CASSRTDSYEQYF

J: TRBJ1-1
size: .
D: TRBD1
V: TRBV9
DNA: TGTGCCAGCAGCCCAAGACAGGGGGCGGTAACTTTCTTT
CDR3: CASSPRQGAVTFF

J: TRBJ2-7
size: .
D: .
V: TRBV7-2
DNA: TGTGCCAGCAGCTTAGTCACCTACGAGCAGTACTTC
CDR3: CASSLVTYEQYF

J: TRBJ1-1
size: .
D: .
V: TRBV4-1
DNA: TGCGCCAGCAGCCAGGTCGGGGGGAACACTGAAGCTTTCTTT
CDR3: CASSQVGGNTEAFF

J: TRBJ1-2
size: .
D: .
V: TRBV10-3
DNA: TGTGCCACTACACCGACGGCTGGAGTCTATGGCTACACCTTC
CDR3: CATTPTAGVYGYTF

J: TRBJ1-3
size: .
D: TRBD1
V: TRBV6-1
DNA: TGTGCCAGCAGCGTACAGGGGGCTGGAAACACCATATATTTT
CDR3: CASSVQGAGNTIYF

J: TRBJ2-5
size: .
D: TRBD2
V: TRBV6-1
DNA: TGTGCCAGCAGTGAAGGTTCCGGGGGAGGGGAGACCCAGTACTTC
CDR3: CASSEGSGGGETQYF

J: TRBJ2-3
size: .
D: TRBD2
V: TRBV4-1
DNA: TGCGCCAGCAGCCAAGAGGTTAGCGGGGATTACACAGATACGCAGTATTTT
CDR3: CASSQEVSGDYTDTQYF

J: TRBJ1-6
size: .
D: .
V: TRBV21-1
DNA: TGTGCCAGCAGCAAGGGAGTTGCAGCCCGCTTTCGAGGAAATTCACCCCTCCACTTT
CDR3: CASSKGVAARFRGNSPLHF

J: TRBJ1-1
size: .
D: .
V: TRBV18
DNA: TGTGCCAGCTCACCCCTCCATGGACAGAATGAAGCTTTCTTT
CDR3: CASSPLHGQNEAFF

J: TRBJ1-2
size: .
D: .
V: TRBV19
DNA: TGTGCCAGTACCCCGGCCGGCAGGGGCTATGGCTACACCTTC
CDR3: CASTPAGRGYGYTF

J: TRBJ2-1
size: .
D: .
V: TRBV2
DNA: TGTGCCAGCAGTGCGTCTTCTGTGCGGTTTGAGCAGTTCTTC
CDR3: CASSASSVRFEQFF